One and the same sample provided the 10 T cell receptor beta chains below, sequenced in a study of PD-1 blockade in classical Hodgkin lymphoma. Profiling relied on immunoSEQ multiplex PCR, and the TCRdb table lists in-frame clones only, not all of them. The table lists roughly 13,000 clones, roughly 80% of them singletons, with just under 25% in the top ten. Brentuximab vedotin exposure varied among the patients, all of whom had relapsed after autologous stem cell transplantation. Sequenced material: peripheral blood mononuclear cells (PBMCs), taken at baseline. These receptor sequences come from a human donor with classical Hodgkin lymphoma.

The V and J genes are TRBV10-3 and TRBJ2-5; D gene ambiguous. There are 15 residues in the CDR3. Trimming pared 3 bases from V and 0 bases from J, leaving 11 bases between. The germline V gene has CDR1 ENHRY and CDR2 SYGVKD. CDR3: CAISEEGLDQETQYF. In DNA, the CDR3 is TGTGCCATCAGTGAAGAAGGGTTGGACCAAGAGACCCAGTACTTC.

V gene TRBV28 combines with J gene TRBJ2-7, with TRBD1 as a possible D gene (6 bases). V lost 6 bases to trimming and J lost 0 bases, with 15 bases between them. The V gene's germline CDR1 is MDHEN and CDR2 SYDVKM. This CDR3 is 15 amino acids long. The CDR3 reads CASSRGDLSSYEQYF. The CDR3 DNA sequence: TGTGCCAGCAGCAGGGGAGATTTGAGCTCCTACGAGCAGTACTTC.

The CDR3 reads CASSSLQGSGNTIYF. The CDR3 region has the DNA TGTGCCAGCAGCTCGCTTCAGGGATCGGGAAACACCATATATTTT. The chain carries TRBV5-7 and TRBJ1-3; maybe TRBD1 (5 bases). TRBV5-7 is noted as an ORF with a role that remains uncertain. Trimming took 3 bases from V and 4 from J, leaving 14 bases between them. The CDR3 runs to 15 residues.

The CDR3 nucleotides are TGTGCCAGCGGCACAGGGGGGATGAAGGGTGGCTACACCTTC. This gives the protein CASGTGGMKGGYTF. This chain joins TRBV11-2 and TRBJ1-2; 8 bases agree with TRBD1. With 8 bases clipped from V and 7 bases from J, the junction kept 12 bases outside the gene matches. This CDR3 contains 14 residues. Germline CDR1 is SGHAT and CDR2 is FQNNGV.

The chain carries TRBV27 and TRBJ2-1, with D perhaps TRBD2 (6 bases). Trimming removed 1 base from V and 2 bases from J, with 12 bases in between. There are 16 residues in the CDR3. The germline V gene has CDR1 MNHEY and CDR2 SMNVEV (reference sequence). The CDR3 nucleotides are TGTGCCAGCAGTTTATACGCCGGGAGCACCTACAATGAGCAGTTCTTC. Its protein product is CASSLYAGSTYNEQFF.

The gene calls are TRBV6-5 and TRBJ2-7; tentatively, D is TRBD1 (5 bases). The V and J ends lost 2 bases and 7 bases respectively, with 21 bases between them. Germline loops: CDR1 MNHEY, CDR2 SVGAGI. The CDR3 runs 16 residues. In DNA, the CDR3 is TGTGCCAGCAGTTACACCCAGGGTGGTCCTACGCTGGAGCAGTACTTC. Residues: CASSYTQGGPTLEQYF.

The rearrangement links TRBV5-4 to TRBJ2-5; TRBD1 matches 10 bases. CDR3 length: 14 residues. Germline V gene sequence: CDR1 SGHNT, CDR2 YYREEE (reference sequence). V gave up 3 bases and J gave up 5 bases; unmatched junction bases: 4. The CDR3 DNA is TGTGCCAGCAGCTCGGGACAGGGGAGGGAGACCCAGTACTTC. Amino acids: CASSSGQGRETQYF. Together with reference TRBV5-4 and TRBJ2-5, the CDR3 gives the full variable domain: ETGVTQSPTHLIKTRGQQVTLRCSSQSGHNTVSWYQQALGQGPQFIFQYYREEENGRGNFPPRFSGLQFPNYSSELNVNALELDDSALYLCASSSGQGRETQYFGPGTRLLVL.

This chain uses TRBV28 with TRBJ2-7, with 7 bases lining up with TRBD1. CDR3 length: 16 amino acids. The ends lost 5 bases at V and 0 bases at J; junction bases unmatched: 10. Germline loops: CDR1 MDHEN, CDR2 SYDVKM. The chain's CDR3 is CASSTLGQDASYEQYF. The CDR3 DNA reads TGTGCCAGCAGTACACTAGGACAGGACGCCTCCTACGAGCAGTACTTC.

This chain uses TRBV28 with TRBJ2-3; D possibly corresponds to TRBD2 (5 bases). The CDR3 runs to 12 residues. Trimming took 8 bases from V and 1 from J, leaving 7 bases between them. The V gene's germline CDR1 is MDHEN and CDR2 SYDVKM. The CDR3 nucleotides read TGTGCCAGCTGGACTCGCACAGATACGCAGTATTTT. Its protein is CASWTRTDTQYF.

This sequence joins TRBV7-9 and TRBJ2-7, with TRBD2 matching over 10 bases. Per the germline V gene, CDR1 is SEHNR and CDR2 is FQNEAQ (reference sequence). CDR3 length equals 18 residues. V was pared by 5 bases and J by 2 bases, with 15 bases of the junction left unmatched. The DNA for the CDR3 is TGTGCCAGCAGCGTCAAAGGACTAGCGGCAATCCTCCCCTACGAGCAGTACTTC. It encodes CASSVKGLAAILPYEQYF.